What follows describes a single T cell receptor beta chain. These data are taken from a study of blood T cell repertoires in COVID-19. As for the study in general: Some COVID-19 samples were acute and others convalescent; all came from the United States, Italy and Spain. In each case, the material was cDNA or gDNA derived from T cells, B-cell-depleted T cells, or PBMCs.

In the original processing: Amplification of reference gene primers provided the estimated nucleated cell counts. The assay was immunoSEQ multiplex PCR, and TCRdb's table has in-frame clones only and misses some. That table supplies the V and J calls and clone size; D and trimming were determined from the DNA. Of some 250,000 clones listed, around nine tenths are singletons. V lost 4 bases to trimming and J lost 5 bases; unmatched junction nucleotides: 7. Germline-derived CDR1 and CDR2 are SEHNR and FQNEAQ (reference sequence). This CDR3 has 15 amino acids. One Seattle source followed patients from active infection through their disease course.

The origin of this receptor is a woman aged 55-69 years with COVID-19, enrolled during active disease. This chain links TRBV7-9 with TRBJ1-4; 7 bases map to TRBD1. Source material: peripheral blood. CDR3 in amino acids: CASSWTQGRNEKLFF. CDR3 nucleotide sequence: TGTGCCAGCAGCTGGACACAGGGGCGGAATGAAAAACTGTTTTTT.